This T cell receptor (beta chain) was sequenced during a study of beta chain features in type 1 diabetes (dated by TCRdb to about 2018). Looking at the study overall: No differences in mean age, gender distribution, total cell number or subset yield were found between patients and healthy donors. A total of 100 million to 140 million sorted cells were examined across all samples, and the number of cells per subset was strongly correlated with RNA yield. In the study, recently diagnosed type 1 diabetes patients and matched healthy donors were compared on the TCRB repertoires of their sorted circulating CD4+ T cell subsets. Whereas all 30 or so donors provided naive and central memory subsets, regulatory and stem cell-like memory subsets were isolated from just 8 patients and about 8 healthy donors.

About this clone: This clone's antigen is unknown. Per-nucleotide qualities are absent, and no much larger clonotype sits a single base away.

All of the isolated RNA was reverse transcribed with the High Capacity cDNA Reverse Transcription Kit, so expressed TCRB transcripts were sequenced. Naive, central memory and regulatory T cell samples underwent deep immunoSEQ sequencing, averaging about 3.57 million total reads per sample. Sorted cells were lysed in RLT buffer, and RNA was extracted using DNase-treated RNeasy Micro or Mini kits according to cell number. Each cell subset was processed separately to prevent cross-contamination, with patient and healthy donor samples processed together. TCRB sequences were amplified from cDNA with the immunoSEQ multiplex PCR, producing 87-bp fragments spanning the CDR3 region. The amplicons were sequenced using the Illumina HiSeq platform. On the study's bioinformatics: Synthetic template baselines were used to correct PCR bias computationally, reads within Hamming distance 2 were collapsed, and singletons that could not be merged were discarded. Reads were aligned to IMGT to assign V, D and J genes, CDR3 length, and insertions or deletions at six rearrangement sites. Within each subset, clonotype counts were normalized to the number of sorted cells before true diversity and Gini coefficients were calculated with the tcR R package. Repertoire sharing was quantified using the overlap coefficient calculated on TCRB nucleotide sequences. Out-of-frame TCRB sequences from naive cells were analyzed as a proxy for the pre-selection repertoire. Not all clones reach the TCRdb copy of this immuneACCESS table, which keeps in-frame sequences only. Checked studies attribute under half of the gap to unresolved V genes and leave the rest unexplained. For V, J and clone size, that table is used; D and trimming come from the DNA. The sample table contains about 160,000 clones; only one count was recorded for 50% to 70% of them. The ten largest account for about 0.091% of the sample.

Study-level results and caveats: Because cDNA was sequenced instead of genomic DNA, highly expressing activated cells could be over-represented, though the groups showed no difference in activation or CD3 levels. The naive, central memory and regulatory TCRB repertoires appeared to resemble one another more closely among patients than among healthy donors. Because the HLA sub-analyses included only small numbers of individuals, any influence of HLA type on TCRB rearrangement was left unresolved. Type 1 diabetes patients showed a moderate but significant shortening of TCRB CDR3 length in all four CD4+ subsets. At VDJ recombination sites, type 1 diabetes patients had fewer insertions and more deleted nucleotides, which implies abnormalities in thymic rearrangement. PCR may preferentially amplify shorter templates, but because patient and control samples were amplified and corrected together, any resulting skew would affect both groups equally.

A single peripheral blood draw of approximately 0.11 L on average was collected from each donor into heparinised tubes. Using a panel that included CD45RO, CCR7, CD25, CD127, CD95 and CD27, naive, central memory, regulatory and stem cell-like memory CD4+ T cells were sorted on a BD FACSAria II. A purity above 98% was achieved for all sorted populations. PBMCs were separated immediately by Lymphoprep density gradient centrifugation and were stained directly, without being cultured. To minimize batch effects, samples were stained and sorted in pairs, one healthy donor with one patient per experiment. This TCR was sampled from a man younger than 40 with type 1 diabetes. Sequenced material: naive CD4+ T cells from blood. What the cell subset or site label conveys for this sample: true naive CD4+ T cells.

DNA sequence: TGTGCCAGCAGCGAACAGGGGAACTATGGCTACACCTTC. Its protein product is CASSEQGNYGYTF. The chain couples TRBV6-1 to TRBJ1-2, and TRBD1 matches 7 of the central bases. The CDR3 holds 13 amino acids from the cysteine to the phenylalanine. Here the CDR3 DNA is all that survives: 39 bases in frame from base 1. From the germline V gene, CDR1 is MNHNS and CDR2 is SASEGT. After removal of 6 bases from V and 2 bases from J, the junction retains 3 bases not matched to a gene.